The entry below describes one T cell receptor beta chain. Its cognate antigen is unknown. This record belongs to a study of cytomegalovirus exposure and HLA in healthy donors. Overall study context: Early released data had around 89 million unique TCRs, all coming from HLA-typed donors.

Study-wide results and caveats: The availability of immune exposure information extended only to CMV serostatus.

CDR1 SGHTA and CDR2 FQGNSA come from the germline V gene. V shed 5 bases and J shed 3 bases, with 22 bases lying between them. This CDR3 is 17 amino acids long. The PCR used 60 Vbeta and 13 Jbeta primers. Some clones are missing from TCRdb's copy, which holds only in-frame ones; the method was immunoSEQ multiplex PCR. Among about 89,000 clones listed, approximately 77% were seen once. The rearrangement joins TRBV7-2 to TRBJ1-2, with D maybe TRBD1 (5 bases). Specimen: PBMCs. The clonotype was recovered from a man younger than 45 in good health and CMV-seronegative. CDR3 sequence: CASSLEPGTRHYYGYTF. CDR3 nucleotide sequence: TGTGCCAGCAGCCTCGAACCGGGGACTCGGCATTACTATGGCTACACCTTC.